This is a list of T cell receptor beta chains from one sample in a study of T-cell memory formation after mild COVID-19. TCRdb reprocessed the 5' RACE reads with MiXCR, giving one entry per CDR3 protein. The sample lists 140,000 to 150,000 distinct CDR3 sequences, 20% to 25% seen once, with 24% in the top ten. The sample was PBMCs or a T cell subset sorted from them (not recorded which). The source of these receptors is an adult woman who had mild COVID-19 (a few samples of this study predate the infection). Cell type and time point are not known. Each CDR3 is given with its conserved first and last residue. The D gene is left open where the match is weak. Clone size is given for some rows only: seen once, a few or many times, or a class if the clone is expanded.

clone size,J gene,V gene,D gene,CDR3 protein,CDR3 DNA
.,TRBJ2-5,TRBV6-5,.,CATSPRGETQYF,TGTGCCACTTCCCCCCGAGGGGAGACCCAGTACTTC
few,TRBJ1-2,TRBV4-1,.,CASRTIGYGYTF,TGCGCCAGCAGGACCATCGGCTATGGCTACACCTTC
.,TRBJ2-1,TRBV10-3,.,CAISERNEQFF,TGTGCCATCAGTGAGAGGAATGAGCAGTTCTTC
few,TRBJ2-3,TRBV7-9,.,CASSPPRGRDTQYF,TGTGCCAGCAGCCCGCCGCGGGGCAGAGATACGCAGTATTTT
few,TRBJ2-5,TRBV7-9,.,CASRAGTPGETQYF,TGTGCCAGCAGGGCCGGGACACCAGGAGAGACCCAGTACTTC
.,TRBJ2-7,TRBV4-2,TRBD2,CASSSPSGYEQYF,TGTGCCAGCAGCAGCCCTAGCGGCTACGAGCAGTACTTC
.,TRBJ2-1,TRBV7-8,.,CASSPRLAYNEQFF,TGTGCCAGCAGCCCGCGACTAGCCTACAATGAGCAGTTCTTC
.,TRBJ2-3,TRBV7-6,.,CASSLENRVPQYF,TGTGCCAGCAGCTTAGAGAACAGGGTTCCGCAGTATTTT
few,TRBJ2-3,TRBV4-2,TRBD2,CASSQDPTGGNPDTQYF,TGTGCCAGCAGCCAAGATCCGACGGGGGGGAACCCAGATACGCAGTATTTT
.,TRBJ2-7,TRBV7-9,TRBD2,CASSWTSGTYEQYF,TGTGCCAGCAGCTGGACTAGCGGGACCTACGAGCAGTACTTC
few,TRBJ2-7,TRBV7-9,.,CASSPAYSAGYEQYF,TGTGCCAGCAGTCCAGCCTACTCAGCCGGTTACGAGCAGTACTTC
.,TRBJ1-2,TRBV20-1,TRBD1,CSAREQGDINYGYTF,TGCAGTGCTAGAGAACAGGGGGATATTAACTATGGCTACACCTTC
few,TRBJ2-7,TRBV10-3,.,CAISERDYEQYF,TGTGCCATCAGTGAGAGGGACTACGAGCAGTACTTC
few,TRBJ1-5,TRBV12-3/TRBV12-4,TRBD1,CASSMDRGRDQPQHF,TGTGCCAGCAGTATGGACAGGGGGCGGGATCAGCCCCAGCATTTT
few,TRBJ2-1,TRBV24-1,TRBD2,CATSGPSSGSANEQFF,TGTGCCACCAGTGGCCCATCCAGCGGGAGTGCGAATGAGCAGTTCTTC
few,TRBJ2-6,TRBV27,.,CASSSSGANVLTF,TGTGCCAGCAGTTCATCTGGGGCCAACGTCCTGACTTTC
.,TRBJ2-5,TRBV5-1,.,CASSLGPNQETQYF,TGCGCCAGCAGCTTGGGTCCCAACCAAGAGACCCAGTACTTC
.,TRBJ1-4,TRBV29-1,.,CSVENDRSNEKLFF,TGCAGCGTTGAAAACGACAGGTCCAATGAAAAACTGTTTTTT
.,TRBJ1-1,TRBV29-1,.,CSVGSATEAFF,TGCAGCGTTGGTTCAGCCACTGAAGCTTTCTTT
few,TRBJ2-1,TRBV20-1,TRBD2,CSARGRTSGNNEQFF,TGCAGTGCTAGAGGGCGTACTAGCGGGAACAATGAGCAGTTCTTC
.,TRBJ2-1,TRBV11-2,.,CASSPSHPPEQFF,TGTGCCAGCAGCCCCTCGCACCCCCCGGAGCAGTTCTTC
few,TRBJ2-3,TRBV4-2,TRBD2,CASSGEGQTDTQYF,TGTGCCAGCAGCGGGGAGGGCCAAACAGATACGCAGTATTTT
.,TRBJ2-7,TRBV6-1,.,CASSEGGSEQYF,TGTGCCAGCAGTGAAGGGGGGAGCGAGCAGTACTTC
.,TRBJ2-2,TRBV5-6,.,CASWGFGELFF,TGTGCCAGCTGGGGATTCGGGGAGCTGTTTTTT
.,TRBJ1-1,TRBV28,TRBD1,CASSLHRGEAFF,TGTGCCAGCAGCCTTCACAGGGGTGAAGCTTTCTTT
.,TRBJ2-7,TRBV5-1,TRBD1,CASSWTGLHEQYF,TGCGCCAGCAGCTGGACAGGTTTACACGAGCAGTACTTC
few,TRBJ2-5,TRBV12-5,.,CASGLGLLVGAGETQYF,TGTGCTAGTGGTTTGGGTTTATTGGTGGGGGCCGGAGAGACCCAGTACTTC
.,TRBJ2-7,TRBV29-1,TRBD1,CSVQGQGGYEQYF,TGCAGCGTCCAAGGACAGGGTGGGTACGAGCAGTACTTC
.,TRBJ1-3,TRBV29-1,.,CSVVWQGDPGNTIYF,TGCAGCGTTGTTTGGCAGGGAGATCCTGGAAACACCATATATTTT
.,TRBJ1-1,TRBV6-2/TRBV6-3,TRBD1,CASSYVDRGATEAFF,TGTGCCAGCAGTTACGTGGACAGGGGTGCCACTGAAGCTTTCTTT
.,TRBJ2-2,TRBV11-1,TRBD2,CASSPPAGANTGELFF,TGTGCCAGCAGCCCCCCCGCGGGGGCGAACACCGGGGAGCTGTTTTTT
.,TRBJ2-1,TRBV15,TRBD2,CATSGRRGAYNEQFF,TGTGCCACCAGCGGGAGGCGGGGGGCCTACAATGAGCAGTTCTTC
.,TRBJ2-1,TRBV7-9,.,CASRPFAHDEQFF,TGTGCCAGCAGGCCCTTTGCCCACGATGAGCAGTTCTTC
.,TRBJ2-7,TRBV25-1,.,CASSEYLTAQGFTEQYF,TGTGCCAGCAGTGAATATTTGACAGCCCAGGGATTTACCGAGCAGTACTTC
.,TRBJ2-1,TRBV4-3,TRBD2,CASSHLWPGTSGDNEQFF,TGCGCCAGCAGCCATCTTTGGCCTGGGACTAGCGGAGACAATGAGCAGTTCTTC
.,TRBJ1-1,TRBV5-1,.,CASSEDQFMNTEAFF,TGCGCCAGCAGCGAGGACCAGTTCATGAACACTGAAGCTTTCTTT
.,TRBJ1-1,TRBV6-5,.,CASSSSPGAYGAFF,TGTGCCAGCAGTTCCTCTCCCGGGGCATATGGAGCTTTCTTT
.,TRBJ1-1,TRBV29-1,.,CSVYPGGMNTEAFF,TGCAGCGTGTACCCCGGGGGAATGAACACTGAAGCTTTCTTT